This T cell receptor (beta chain) was obtained from a study of blood T cell repertoires in COVID-19. Across the study: Whether acute or convalescent, the COVID-19 samples came from the United States, Italy and Spain.

Per the study methods: Scientists estimated how many nucleated cells there were by amplifying reference gene primers. The method was immunoSEQ multiplex PCR; TCRdb's version includes in-frame clones alone and lacks a portion of them. For V, J and clone size, that table is used; D and trimming come from the DNA. The table has 120,000 or so clones, roughly nine tenths seen once; the top ten hold 7% to 9%. There are a few counts of this clone. Input material: peripheral blood. This TCR was recovered from a human donor in a cohort sampled during active COVID-19.

This chain's CDR3 is CASSIITGALNTEAFF. The CDR3 nucleotides are TGTGCCAGCAGCATCATTACAGGGGCGTTGAACACTGAAGCTTTCTTT. This chain links TRBV7-9 with TRBJ1-1; 7 bases map to TRBD1. Germline V lookup: CDR1 SEHNR, CDR2 FQNEAQ (reference sequence). V dropped 5 bases and J dropped 0; count of bases not matched to a gene: 9. CDR3 length equals 16 residues.